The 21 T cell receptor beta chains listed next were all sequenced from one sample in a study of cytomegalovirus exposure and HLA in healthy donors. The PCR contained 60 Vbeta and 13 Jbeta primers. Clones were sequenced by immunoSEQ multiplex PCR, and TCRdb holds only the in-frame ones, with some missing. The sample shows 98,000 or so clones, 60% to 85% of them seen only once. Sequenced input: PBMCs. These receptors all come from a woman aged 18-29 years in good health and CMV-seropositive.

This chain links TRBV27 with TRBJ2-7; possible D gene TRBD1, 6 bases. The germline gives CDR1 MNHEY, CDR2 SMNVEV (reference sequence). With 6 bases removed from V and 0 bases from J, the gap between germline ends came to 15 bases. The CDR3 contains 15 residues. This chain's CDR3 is CASSRRQERSYEQYF. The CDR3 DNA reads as TGTGCCAGCAGCCGCCGACAGGAGCGCTCCTACGAGCAGTACTTC.

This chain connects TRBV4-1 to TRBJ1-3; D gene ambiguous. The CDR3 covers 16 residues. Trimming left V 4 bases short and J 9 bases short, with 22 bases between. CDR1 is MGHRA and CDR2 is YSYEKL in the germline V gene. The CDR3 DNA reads TGCGCCAGCAGCCGGAGGATCTGCCTTTCTTTTTGCACCATATATTTT. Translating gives CASSRRICLSFCTIYF.

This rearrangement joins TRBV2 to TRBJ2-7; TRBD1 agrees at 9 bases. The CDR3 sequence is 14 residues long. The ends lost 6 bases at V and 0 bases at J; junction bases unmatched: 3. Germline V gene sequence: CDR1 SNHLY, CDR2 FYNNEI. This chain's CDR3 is CASRGQGSSYEQYF. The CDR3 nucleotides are TGTGCCAGCAGGGGACAGGGAAGCTCCTACGAGCAGTACTTC.

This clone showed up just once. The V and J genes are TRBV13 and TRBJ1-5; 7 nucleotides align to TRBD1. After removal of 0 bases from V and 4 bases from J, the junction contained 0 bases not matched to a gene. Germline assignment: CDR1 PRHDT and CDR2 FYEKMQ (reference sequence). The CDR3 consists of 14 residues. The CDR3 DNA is TGTGCCAGCAGCTTAGGCAGGGGGAATCAGCCCCAGCATTTT. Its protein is CASSLGRGNQPQHF.

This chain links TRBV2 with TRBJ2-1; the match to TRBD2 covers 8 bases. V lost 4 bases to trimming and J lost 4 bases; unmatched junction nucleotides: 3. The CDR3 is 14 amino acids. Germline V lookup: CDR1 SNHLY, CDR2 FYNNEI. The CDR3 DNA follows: TGTGCCAGCAGTGGACTAGCGCAATACAATGAGCAGTTCTTC. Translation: CASSGLAQYNEQFF.

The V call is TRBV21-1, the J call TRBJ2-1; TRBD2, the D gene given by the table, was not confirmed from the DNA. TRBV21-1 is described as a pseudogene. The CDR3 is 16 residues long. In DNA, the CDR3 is TGTGCCAGCAGCAAAGCGGACCCGGGAGCGTACAATGAGCAGTTCTTC. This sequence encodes CASSKADPGAYNEQFF.

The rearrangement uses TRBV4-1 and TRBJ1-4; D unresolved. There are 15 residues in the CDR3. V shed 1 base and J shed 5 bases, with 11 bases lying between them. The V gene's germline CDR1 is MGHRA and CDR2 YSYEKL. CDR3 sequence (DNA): TGCGCCAGCAGCCAAGGTTCGGAGGGAAATGAAAAACTGTTTTTT. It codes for CASSQGSEGNEKLFF.

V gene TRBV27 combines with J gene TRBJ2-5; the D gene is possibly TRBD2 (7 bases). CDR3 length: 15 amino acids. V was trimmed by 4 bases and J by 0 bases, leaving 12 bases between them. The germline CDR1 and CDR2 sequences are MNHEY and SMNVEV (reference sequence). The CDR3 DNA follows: TGTGCCAGCAGTTGGGGAGGGGGGTACCAAGAGACCCAGTACTTC. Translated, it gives CASSWGGGYQETQYF.

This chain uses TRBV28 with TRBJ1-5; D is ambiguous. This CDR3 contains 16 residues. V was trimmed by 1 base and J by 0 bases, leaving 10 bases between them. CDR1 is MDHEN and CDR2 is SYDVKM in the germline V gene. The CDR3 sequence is CASSLSTLYSNQPQHF. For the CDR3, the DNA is TGTGCCAGCAGTTTATCTACACTATATAGCAATCAGCCCCAGCATTTT. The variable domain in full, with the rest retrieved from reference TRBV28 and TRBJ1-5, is DVKVTQSSRYLVKRTGEKVFLECVQDMDHENMFWYRQDPGLGLRLIYFSYDVKMKEKGDIPEGYSVSREKKERFSLILESASTNQTSMYLCASSLSTLYSNQPQHFGDGTRLSIL.

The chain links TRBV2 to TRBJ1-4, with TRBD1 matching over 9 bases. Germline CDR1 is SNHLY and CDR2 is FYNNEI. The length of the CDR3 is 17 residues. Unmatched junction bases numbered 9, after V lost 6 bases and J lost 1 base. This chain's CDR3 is CASSSGTGTKTNEKLFF. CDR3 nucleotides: TGTGCCAGCAGCTCCGGGACAGGGACGAAAACTAATGAAAAACTGTTTTTT.

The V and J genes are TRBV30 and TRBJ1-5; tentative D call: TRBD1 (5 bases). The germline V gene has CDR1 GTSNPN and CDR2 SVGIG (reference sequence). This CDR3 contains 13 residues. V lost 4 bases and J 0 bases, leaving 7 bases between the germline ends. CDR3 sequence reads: CAWTGYSNQPQHF. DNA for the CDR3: TGTGCCTGGACAGGGTATAGCAATCAGCCCCAGCATTTT.

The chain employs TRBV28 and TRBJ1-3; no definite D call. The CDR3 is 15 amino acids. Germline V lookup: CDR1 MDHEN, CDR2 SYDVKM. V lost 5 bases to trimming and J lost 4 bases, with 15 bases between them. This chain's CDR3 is CASSPGGVGGNTIYF. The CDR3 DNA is TGTGCCAGCAGTCCCGGCGGTGTAGGAGGAAACACCATATATTTT.

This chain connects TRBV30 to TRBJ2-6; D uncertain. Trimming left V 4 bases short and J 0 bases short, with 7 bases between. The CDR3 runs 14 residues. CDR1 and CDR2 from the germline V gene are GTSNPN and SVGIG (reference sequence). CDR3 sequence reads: CAWNYNSGANVLTF. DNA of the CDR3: TGTGCCTGGAACTACAACTCTGGGGCCAACGTCCTGACTTTC. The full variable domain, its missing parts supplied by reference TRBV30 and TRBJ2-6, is SQTIHQWPATLVQPVGSPLSLECTVEGTSNPNLYWYRQAAGRGLQLLFYSVGIGQISSEVPQNLSASRPQDRQFILSSKKLLLSDSGFYLCAWNYNSGANVLTFGAGSRLTVL.

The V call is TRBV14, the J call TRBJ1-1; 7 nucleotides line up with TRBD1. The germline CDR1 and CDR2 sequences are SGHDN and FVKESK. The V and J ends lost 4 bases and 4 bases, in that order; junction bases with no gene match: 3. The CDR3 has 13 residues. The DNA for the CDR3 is TGTGCCAGCAGCCGACAGGGATCCACTGAAGCTTTCTTT. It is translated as CASSRQGSTEAFF. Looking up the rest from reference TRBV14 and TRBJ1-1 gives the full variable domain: EAGVTQFPSHSVIEKGQTVTLRCDPISGHDNLYWYRRVMGKEIKFLLHFVKESKQDESGMPNNRFLAERTGGTYSTLKVQPAELEDSGVYFCASSRQGSTEAFFGQGTRLTVV.

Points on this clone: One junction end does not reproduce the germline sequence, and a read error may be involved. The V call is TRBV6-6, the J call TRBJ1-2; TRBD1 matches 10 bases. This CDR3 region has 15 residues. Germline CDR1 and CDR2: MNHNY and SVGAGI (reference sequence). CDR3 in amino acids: CTSSSPRDRGIGYTF. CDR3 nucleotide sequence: TGTACCAGCAGCTCGCCCCGGGACAGGGGAATTGGCTACACCTTC.

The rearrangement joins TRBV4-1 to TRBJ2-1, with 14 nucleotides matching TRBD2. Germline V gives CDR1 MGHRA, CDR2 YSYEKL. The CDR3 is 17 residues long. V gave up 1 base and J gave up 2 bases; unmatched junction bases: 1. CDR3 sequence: CASSQGTSGRTYNEQFF. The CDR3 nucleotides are TGCGCCAGCAGCCAAGGGACTAGCGGGAGGACCTACAATGAGCAGTTCTTC.

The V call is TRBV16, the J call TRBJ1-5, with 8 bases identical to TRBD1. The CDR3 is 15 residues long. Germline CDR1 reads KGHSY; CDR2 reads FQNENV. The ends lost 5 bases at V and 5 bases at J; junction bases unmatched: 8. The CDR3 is CASSAGQGGDQPQHF. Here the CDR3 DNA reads TGTGCCAGCAGCGCCGGACAGGGAGGAGATCAGCCCCAGCATTTT.

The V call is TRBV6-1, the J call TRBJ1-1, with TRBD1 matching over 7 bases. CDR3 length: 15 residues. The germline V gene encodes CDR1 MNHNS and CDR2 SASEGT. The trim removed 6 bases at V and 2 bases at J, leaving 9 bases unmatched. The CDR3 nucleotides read TGTGCCAGCAGGAAGGGGGCAGGTTCAAACACTGAAGCTTTCTTT. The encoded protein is CASRKGAGSNTEAFF.

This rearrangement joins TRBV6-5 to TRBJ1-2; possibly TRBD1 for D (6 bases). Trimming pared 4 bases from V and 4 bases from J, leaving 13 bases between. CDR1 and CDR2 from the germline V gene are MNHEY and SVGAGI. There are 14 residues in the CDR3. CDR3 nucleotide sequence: TGTGCCAGCAGTTTGGCGGGGGCTGTCTATGGCTACACCTTC. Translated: CASSLAGAVYGYTF.

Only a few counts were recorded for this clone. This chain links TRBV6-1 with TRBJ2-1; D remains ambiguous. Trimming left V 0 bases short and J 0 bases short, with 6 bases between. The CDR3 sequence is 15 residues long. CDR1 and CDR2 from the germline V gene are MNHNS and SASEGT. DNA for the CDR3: TGTGCCAGCAGTGAAGCTGGCGGCTCCTACAATGAGCAGTTCTTC. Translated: CASSEAGGSYNEQFF.

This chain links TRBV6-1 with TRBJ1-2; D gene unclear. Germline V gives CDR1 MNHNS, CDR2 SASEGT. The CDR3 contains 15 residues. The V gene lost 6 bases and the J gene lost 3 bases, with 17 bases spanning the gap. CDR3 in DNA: TGTGCCAGCAGCTTTGAATGGAGTAACGACTATGGCTACACCTTC. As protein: CASSFEWSNDYGYTF.